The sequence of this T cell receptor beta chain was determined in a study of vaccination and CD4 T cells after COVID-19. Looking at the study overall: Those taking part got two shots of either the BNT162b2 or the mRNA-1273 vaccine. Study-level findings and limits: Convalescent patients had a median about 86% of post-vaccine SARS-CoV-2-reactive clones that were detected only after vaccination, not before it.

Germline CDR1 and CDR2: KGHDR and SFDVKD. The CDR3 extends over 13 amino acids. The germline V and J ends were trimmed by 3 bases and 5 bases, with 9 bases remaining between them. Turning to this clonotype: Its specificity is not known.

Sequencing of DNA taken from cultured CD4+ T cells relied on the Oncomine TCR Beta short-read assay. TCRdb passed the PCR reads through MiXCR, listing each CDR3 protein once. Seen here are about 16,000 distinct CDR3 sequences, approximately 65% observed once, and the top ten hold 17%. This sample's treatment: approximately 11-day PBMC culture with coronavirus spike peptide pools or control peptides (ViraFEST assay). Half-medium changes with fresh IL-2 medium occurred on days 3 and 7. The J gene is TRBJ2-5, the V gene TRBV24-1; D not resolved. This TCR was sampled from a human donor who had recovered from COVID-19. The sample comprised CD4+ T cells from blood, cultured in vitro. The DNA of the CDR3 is TGTGCCACCAGTGATAGCCCAGCGGAGACCCAGTACTTC. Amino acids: CATSDSPAETQYF.